These 29 T cell receptor beta chains were all obtained from the same sample, sequenced in a study of T cell changes during pregnancy in multiple sclerosis. Profiling relied on immunoSEQ multiplex PCR, and the TCRdb table lists in-frame clones only, not all of them. Of about 20,000 clones listed, around 90% are singletons. Specimen: CD8+ T cells from peripheral blood mononuclear cells, collected in the third trimester of pregnancy. Receptor source: a female donor in good health, enrolled as a control in a pregnancy study.

This chain uses TRBV11-3 with TRBJ1-1, with D unclear. Germline CDR1 SGHNT, CDR2 YENEEA. The CDR3 extends over 15 amino acids. The germline V and J ends were trimmed by 1 base and 1 base, with 10 bases remaining between them. As DNA, the CDR3 is TGTGCCAGCAGCTTAGTGGCAGGAGGGAACACTGAAGCTTTCTTT. Encoded protein: CASSLVAGGNTEAFF.

The rearrangement joins TRBV7-9 to TRBJ2-1, with 7 bases that match TRBD2. The CDR3 totals 18 residues. The germline gives CDR1 SEHNR, CDR2 FQNEAQ (reference sequence). J was trimmed by 4 bases and V by 5 bases; bases with no gene match: 17. CDR3 DNA: TGTGCCAGCAGCCCGGGAATTACGGCGGGAGTTTCGTACAATGAGCAGTTCTTC. It translates to CASSPGITAGVSYNEQFF.

The chain is built from TRBV7-3 and TRBJ2-1, with D possibly TRBD1 on 6 matching bases. The CDR3 loop spans 15 amino acids. Germline assignment: CDR1 SGHTA and CDR2 FQGTGA. V lost 2 bases and J 0 bases, leaving 8 bases between the germline ends. The CDR3, as DNA: TGTGCCAGCAGCTTAGAGGGGGACTCCTACAATGAGCAGTTCTTC. Encoded protein: CASSLEGDSYNEQFF.

The rearrangement links TRBV2 to TRBJ1-1; TRBD1 aligns across 8 bases. Losses at the gene ends were 7 bases for V and 0 bases for J; bases not matched to a gene: 7. The CDR3 consists of 15 residues. Germline-derived CDR1 and CDR2 are SNHLY and FYNNEI. CDR3 sequence reads: CASTVTGDMNTEAFF. CDR3 nucleotide sequence: TGTGCCAGCACTGTGACAGGGGACATGAACACTGAAGCTTTCTTT.

V gene TRBV4-2 combines with J gene TRBJ1-3, with D unresolved. V lost 0 bases and J lost 1, with 13 bases in between. CDR1 is LGHNA, CDR2 YNFKEQ, per germline. The CDR3 is 17 residues long. CDR3 region: CASSQDVRGKSGNTIYF. The CDR3 DNA reads as TGTGCCAGCAGCCAAGATGTTAGAGGGAAGTCTGGAAACACCATATATTTT.

This clone appeared once. The rearrangement links TRBV6-5 to TRBJ2-5, with TRBD1 identical over 8 bases. This CDR3 has 14 residues. With 6 bases clipped from V and 2 bases from J, the junction kept 5 bases outside the gene matches. Germline lookup yields CDR1 MNHEY and CDR2 SVGAGI. The CDR3 DNA sequence: TGTGCCAGCAGGGGGACAGGAACTCAAGAGACCCAGTACTTC. Encoded protein: CASRGTGTQETQYF.

The chain carries TRBV9 and TRBJ2-5, with D perhaps matching TRBD2 (5 bases). V dropped 9 bases and J dropped 0 bases, with 18 bases sitting between them. CDR1 SGDLS and CDR2 YYNGEE come from the germline V gene. This CDR3 comprises 15 residues. DNA of the CDR3: TGTGCCATCCCACACTGGAGGATATACCAAGAGACCCAGTACTTC. Translation gives CAIPHWRIYQETQYF. Full variable domain (missing parts from reference TRBV9 and TRBJ2-5): DSGVTQTPKHLITATGQRVTLRCSPRSGDLSVYWYQQSLDQGLQFLIQYYNGEERAKGNILERFSAQQFPDLHSELNLSSLELGDSALYFCAIPHWRIYQETQYFGPGTRLLVL.

CDR3 region: CASSQGAGVQPQHF. CDR3 bases: TGTGCCAGCAGCCAAGGAGCAGGGGTGCAGCCCCAGCATTTT. The rearrangement links TRBV14 to TRBJ1-5; tentatively, D is TRBD1 (6 bases). V was trimmed by 1 base and J by 7 bases, leaving 11 bases between them. This CDR3 spans 14 amino acids. The germline gives CDR1 SGHDN, CDR2 FVKESK.

The chain joins TRBV5-6 to TRBJ2-1; 12 nucleotides match TRBD2. The CDR3 is made up of 15 amino acids. The V gene's germline CDR1 is SGHDT and CDR2 YYEEEE. Losses at the gene ends were 2 bases for V and 6 bases for J; bases not matched to a gene: 3. This CDR3 reads CASSFGLAGSNEQFF. Here the CDR3 DNA reads TGTGCCAGCAGCTTTGGACTAGCGGGAAGCAATGAGCAGTTCTTC.

The rearrangement joins TRBV7-2 to TRBJ2-7; 9 bases match TRBD2. Germline CDR1 is SGHTA and CDR2 is FQGNSA. V lost 4 bases and J lost 1; bases outside the gene matches: 17. This CDR3 comprises 19 residues. DNA of the CDR3: TGTGCCAGCAGCTCCTCGACTGGCGGGGGGGGATCAGCTTCCTACGAGCAGTACTTC. As protein: CASSSSTGGGGSASYEQYF.

The J gene is TRBJ2-7, the V gene TRBV6-6; D perhaps matches TRBD1 (6 bases). This CDR3 has 14 residues. Germline CDR1 reads MNHNY; CDR2 reads SVGAGI (reference sequence). V was clipped by 7 bases and J by 3 bases, with 16 bases between them. CDR3 coding DNA: TGTGCCAGCAATCAACCGGGACATAACTACGAGCAGTACTTC. Its translation: CASNQPGHNYEQYF.

The chain uses TRBV7-3 and TRBJ2-1; 9 nucleotides agree with TRBD2. The CDR3 loop spans 16 amino acids. After removal of 2 bases from V and 10 bases from J, the junction contained 12 bases not matched to a gene. Germline V gene data show CDR1 as SGHTA and CDR2 as FQGTGA. The CDR3 reads CASSLEAAGGPAEQFF. The CDR3, as DNA: TGTGCCAGCAGCTTAGAAGCGGCGGGGGGGCCTGCGGAGCAGTTCTTC.

The V and J genes are TRBV4-1 and TRBJ2-7; a weak D match, TRBD2 (7 bases). V was shortened by 0 bases and J by 3 bases, with 12 bases between the two germline ends. The CDR3 has 15 residues. Germline loops: CDR1 MGHRA, CDR2 YSYEKL. Written as DNA, the CDR3 is TGCGCCAGCAGCCAAGATGAGGGAGGGGGCTACGAGCAGTACTTC. This encodes CASSQDEGGGYEQYF.

The chain joins TRBV27 to TRBJ2-1, with D tentatively TRBD1 (6 bases). V was pared by 5 bases and J by 0 bases, with 8 bases between. The V gene's germline CDR1 is MNHEY and CDR2 SMNVEV (reference sequence). The CDR3 runs 14 residues. CDR3 sequence (DNA): TGTGCCAGCAGTCTGGACAGCTCCTACAATGAGCAGTTCTTC. This codes for CASSLDSSYNEQFF.

The chain employs TRBV2 and TRBJ1-2; a possible D gene is TRBD1 (5 bases). CDR3 size: 14 residues. V shed 7 bases and J shed 4 bases, with 16 bases lying between them. Germline V lookup: CDR1 SNHLY, CDR2 FYNNEI. The CDR3 sequence: CASTHPGRSYGYTF. The DNA for the CDR3 is TGTGCCAGCACCCACCCAGGGCGCAGCTATGGCTACACCTTC.

V gene TRBV4-2 combines with J gene TRBJ2-3; maybe TRBD2 (6 bases). There are 17 residues in the CDR3. Trimming shortened V by 0 bases and J by 0 bases, and 13 bases separated the two germline ends. Germline-derived CDR1 and CDR2 are LGHNA and YNFKEQ. The CDR3 nucleotides read TGTGCCAGCAGCCAAGATCGAAGCGGACTAAGCACAGATACGCAGTATTTT. This gives the protein CASSQDRSGLSTDTQYF.

A few counts support this clone. The chain has TRBV30 and TRBJ1-1; 7 positions agree with TRBD1. This CDR3 comprises 13 residues. V was pared by 5 bases and J by 3 bases, with 6 bases of the junction left unmatched. Germline values: CDR1 GTSNPN, CDR2 SVGIG (reference sequence). The CDR3 DNA is TGTGCCTGGTTTGGAGGGGGCTACACTGAAGCTTTCTTT. It is translated as CAWFGGGYTEAFF.

V usage is TRBV11-1 and J usage is TRBJ2-7; TRBD2 is a possible D gene (6 bases). V was cut by 2 bases and J by 3 bases, with 14 bases left in between. Germline lookup yields CDR1 SGHAT and CDR2 FQDESV (reference sequence). This CDR3 is 15 amino acids long. The CDR3 reads CASSLNFGGSYEQYF. The CDR3 DNA sequence: TGTGCCAGCAGCTTAAATTTCGGGGGAAGCTACGAGCAGTACTTC. The entire variable domain, with the rest obtained from reference TRBV11-1 and TRBJ2-7, is as follows: EAEVAQSPRYKITEKSQAVAFWCDPISGHATLYWYRQILGQGPELLVQFQDESVVDDSQLPKDRFSAERLKGVDSTLKIQPAELGDSAMYLCASSLNFGGSYEQYFGPGTRLTVT.

This clone was seen just once. This chain connects TRBV2 to TRBJ1-2, with TRBD1 matching 8 bases. The germline V gene encodes CDR1 SNHLY and CDR2 FYNNEI. The CDR3 is 15 amino acids. J was trimmed by 1 base and V by 0 bases; bases with no gene match: 1. CDR3 bases: TGTGCCAGCAGTGAAGCGGACAGGGTTAACTATGGCTACACCTTC. Amino acids: CASSEADRVNYGYTF. The full variable domain, completed using reference TRBV2 and TRBJ1-2, is EPEVTQTPSHQVTQMGQEVILRCVPISNHLYFYWYRQILGQKVEFLVSFYNNEISEKSEIFDDQFSVERPDGSNFTLKIRSTKLEDSAMYFCASSEADRVNYGYTFGSGTRLTVV.

This chain links TRBV9 with TRBJ1-2; D unclear. The germline CDR1 and CDR2 sequences are SGDLS and YYNGEE. This CDR3 has 17 amino acids. V was pared by 2 bases and J by 3 bases, with 20 bases between. As DNA, the CDR3 is TGTGCCAGCAGCGTGGGTTTTTCGGGGAAGCGGGACTATGGCTACACCTTC. Translating it yields CASSVGFSGKRDYGYTF.

The V and J genes are TRBV7-9 and TRBJ2-1; D not certain. Trimming took 5 bases from V and 11 from J, leaving 16 bases between them. The germline CDR1 and CDR2 sequences are SEHNR and FQNEAQ (reference sequence). This CDR3 region has 13 residues. In DNA form, the CDR3 reads TGTGCCAGCAGCCGAGGTGGAAACAACCAGCAGTTCTTC. Its protein product is CASSRGGNNQQFF.

This clone was observed once. The chain recombines TRBV19 with TRBJ1-6; 9 nucleotides match TRBD1. The CDR3 totals 13 residues. The germline V gene encodes CDR1 LNHDA and CDR2 SQIVND (reference sequence). J gave up 8 bases and V 5 bases, and 1 base lay outside the gene matches. The CDR3 DNA follows: TGTGCCAGTAGTGGGACAGGGTATTCACCCCTCCACTTT. The encoded protein is CASSGTGYSPLHF.

V gene TRBV23-1 combines with J gene TRBJ1-2; weak D call: TRBD1 (6 bases). TRBV23-1 is an ORF, with its function uncertain. Deletions cut 6 bases from V and 7 bases from J, with 15 bases between. This CDR3 region has 13 residues. CDR3 nucleotide sequence: TGCGCCAGCAGCCTCAGGGGACGCCTTGGCTACACCTTC. Encoded protein: CASSLRGRLGYTF.

This clone occurred once. The V gene is TRBV19, the J gene TRBJ2-3; 9 bases are a match to TRBD2. With V trimmed by 3 bases and J by 5 bases, 12 bases remained unmatched. The CDR3 runs to 17 residues. Germline assignment: CDR1 LNHDA and CDR2 SQIVND (reference sequence). This CDR3 is CASSIQRGVLSKDTQYF. The CDR3 DNA reads TGTGCCAGTAGTATCCAGCGGGGGGTCCTCTCGAAAGATACGCAGTATTTT.

The chain joins TRBV19 to TRBJ2-1; 9 positions match TRBD1. The CDR3 has 15 residues. Germline loops: CDR1 LNHDA, CDR2 SQIVND (reference sequence). The V segment lost 9 bases and the J segment 4 bases; nucleotides outside the gene matches: 10. CDR3 DNA sequence: TGTGCCAGCGTAAAAGACAGGGGGAGTTACAATGAGCAGTTCTTC. It translates to CASVKDRGSYNEQFF.

The genes are TRBV7-9 and TRBJ1-5; D perhaps matches TRBD1 (6 bases). Per germline, CDR1 SEHNR and CDR2 FQNEAQ (reference sequence). The CDR3 contains 13 residues. Trimming pared 5 bases from V and 7 bases from J, leaving 12 bases between. Written as DNA, the CDR3 is TGTGCCAGCAGCCCCAGGGGTGGCCAGCCCCAGCATTTT. Amino acid sequence: CASSPRGGQPQHF.

V and J are TRBV9 and TRBJ2-1, with TRBD1 as a possible D gene (6 bases). V gave up 0 bases and J gave up 3 bases, with 25 bases separating them. CDR1 is SGDLS and CDR2 is YYNGEE in the germline V gene. CDR3 length equals 20 residues. The CDR3 loop reads CASSVGGQHSYDKGYNEQFF. CDR3 nucleotide sequence: TGTGCCAGCAGCGTAGGCGGACAGCACTCATACGACAAGGGCTACAATGAGCAGTTCTTC.

The J gene is TRBJ1-1, the V gene TRBV5-1; 8 nucleotides line up with TRBD1. The CDR3 loop spans 14 amino acids. Germline values: CDR1 SGHRS, CDR2 YFSETQ. After removal of 6 bases from V and 1 base from J, the junction contained 5 bases not matched to a gene. CDR3 residues: CASTDRGTNTEAFF. DNA for the CDR3: TGCGCCAGCACCGACAGGGGAACGAACACTGAAGCTTTCTTT.

This chain uses TRBV11-2 with TRBJ2-3, with D possibly TRBD1 on 7 matching bases. CDR3 size: 16 residues. Germline CDR1 reads SGHAT; CDR2 reads FQNNGV. V was pared by 5 bases and J by 3 bases, with 18 bases between. The CDR3 DNA reads TGTGCCAGCAGCGGTATTGCCCCAGGGGGGACAGATACGCAGTATTTT. Translated: CASSGIAPGGTDTQYF.